The 14 T cell receptor beta chains below were found in one sample sequenced in a study of shared clonotypes between healthy human individuals. TCRdb keeps only in-frame clones here, not all; method: immunoSEQ multiplex PCR. The sample shows nearly 2 million clones, over 85% of them seen only once. Naive CD8 cells lacked CD45RO, underwent positive selection for CCR7 and left out terminally differentiated effector memory CD45RA+ cells. The sequenced material came from naive CD8+ T cells sorted from blood. The receptor source for this set is a young man in good health.

The chain couples TRBV7-9 to TRBJ2-2; perhaps TRBD2 as D (5 bases). CDR1 and CDR2 from the germline V gene are SEHNR and FQNEAQ (reference sequence). The CDR3 is made up of 16 amino acids. Trimming removed 4 bases from V and 3 bases from J, with 15 bases in between. The CDR3: CASSSRVGKDTGELFF. For the CDR3, the DNA is TGTGCCAGCAGCTCGAGGGTAGGGAAGGACACCGGGGAGCTGTTTTTT.

This clone was seen just once. The chain recombines TRBV6-6 with TRBJ2-7; perhaps TRBD1 as D (5 bases). V lost 1 base to trimming and J lost 3 bases, with 13 bases between them. The CDR3 is made up of 15 amino acids. From germline, CDR1 is MNHNY and CDR2 SVGAGI (reference sequence). This CDR3 is CASSYWAQGNYEQYF. CDR3 DNA sequence: TGTGCCAGCAGTTACTGGGCCCAGGGAAACTACGAGCAGTACTTC.

This clone was counted a few times. The gene calls are TRBV9 and TRBJ1-2; no firm D call. V was pared by 0 bases and J by 1 base, with 4 bases between. Germline V gives CDR1 SGDLS, CDR2 YYNGEE. The CDR3 is 13 residues long. In DNA, the CDR3 is TGTGCCAGCAGCGTAGCAGATAACTATGGCTACACCTTC. Amino acid sequence: CASSVADNYGYTF.

V is TRBV7-9 and J is TRBJ2-5; D gene uncertain. This CDR3 spans 16 amino acids. From germline, CDR1 is SEHNR and CDR2 FQNEAQ (reference sequence). Trimming took 5 bases from V and 0 from J, leaving 16 bases between them. The CDR3 loop reads CASSLGDLTYQETQYF. CDR3 DNA sequence: TGTGCCAGCAGCCTAGGAGACCTTACGTACCAAGAGACCCAGTACTTC.

For this clone: Other nucleotide sequences in the sample specify the same CDR3. The CDR3 is CASSGSYNEQFF. As DNA, the CDR3 is TGTGCCAGCAGCGGCTCCTACAATGAGCAGTTCTTC. The chain is built from TRBV6-6 and TRBJ2-1; no firm D call. The CDR3 extends over 12 amino acids. The germline V gene has CDR1 MNHNY and CDR2 SVGAGI (reference sequence). Deletions cut 6 bases from V and 0 bases from J, with 3 bases between.

This rearrangement joins TRBV10-3 to TRBJ2-5; TRBD1 matches at 8 bases. V gave up 2 bases and J gave up 5 bases; unmatched junction bases: 13. The length of the CDR3 is 17 residues. Germline V gene data show CDR1 as ENHRY and CDR2 as SYGVKD. The CDR3 protein is CAISEPQWTGTPETQYF. CDR3 nucleotide sequence: TGTGCCATCAGTGAGCCACAATGGACAGGGACCCCGGAGACCCAGTACTTC.

This rearrangement joins TRBV6-5 to TRBJ2-7; 8 positions match TRBD1. V was pared by 0 bases and J by 5 bases, with 3 bases of the junction left unmatched. CDR1 and CDR2 (germline): MNHEY, SVGAGI. CDR3 length: 14 residues. CDR3 coding DNA: TGTGCCAGCAGTTACTCGGTGACAGGGGACGAGCAGTACTTC. It yields the protein CASSYSVTGDEQYF.

This sequence joins TRBV29-1 and TRBJ1-1; no definite D call. This CDR3 is built from 10 residues. The germline V and J ends were trimmed by 6 bases and 7 bases, with 9 bases remaining between them. Germline-derived CDR1 and CDR2 are SQVTM and ANQGSEA. In DNA, the CDR3 is TGCAGCGTCGGGTCACTTGAAGCTTTCTTT. Protein: CSVGSLEAFF. Drawing the rest from reference TRBV29-1 and TRBJ1-1, the complete variable domain is SAVISQKPSRDICQRGTSLTIQCQVDSQVTMMFWYRQQPGQSLTLIATANQGSEATYESGFVIDKFPISRPNLTFSTLTVSNMSPEDSSIYLCSVGSLEAFFGQGTRLTVV.

The chain joins TRBV4-1 to TRBJ1-3, with D perhaps TRBD1 (5 bases). Germline CDR1 reads MGHRA; CDR2 reads YSYEKL. The CDR3 extends over 17 amino acids. The V and J ends lost 5 bases and 3 bases respectively, with 20 bases between them. CDR3 sequence (DNA): TGCGCCAGCAGCTGGGGGTCGGGACTCGAAAGTGGAAACACCATATATTTT. Protein sequence: CASSWGSGLESGNTIYF.

The chain couples TRBV27 to TRBJ1-2; tentative D call: TRBD1 (5 bases). Germline lookup yields CDR1 MNHEY and CDR2 SMNVEV (reference sequence). The CDR3 is 17 residues long. Trimming removed 5 bases at V and 4 bases at J, with 23 bases between. The CDR3 sequence is CASSLTRDPPIAYGYTF. CDR3 nucleotides: TGTGCCAGCAGTCTGACCCGGGACCCACCCATAGCCTATGGCTACACCTTC.

The chain links TRBV9 to TRBJ2-5; D is undetermined. The CDR3 consists of 14 residues. From germline, CDR1 is SGDLS and CDR2 YYNGEE. The ends were cut back, 4 bases at V and 5 bases at J, with 15 bases in the middle. The CDR3 sequence is CASSSSPLGETQYF. The CDR3 DNA follows: TGTGCCAGCAGCTCGAGTCCCCTGGGGGAGACCCAGTACTTC.

The chain has TRBV6-6 and TRBJ2-1; D unresolved. The ends were cut back, 7 bases at V and 6 bases at J, with 13 bases in the middle. Germline loops: CDR1 MNHNY, CDR2 SVGAGI (reference sequence). The CDR3 spans 13 residues. The CDR3 DNA reads as TGTGCCAGCAAGGAACCCCGCAGCAATGAGCAGTTCTTC. It specifies CASKEPRSNEQFF.

The chain is built from TRBV27 and TRBJ2-3; D gene unclear. CDR1 is MNHEY and CDR2 is SMNVEV in the germline V gene (reference sequence). The CDR3 spans 14 residues. With 5 bases removed from V and 1 base from J, the gap between germline ends came to 10 bases. CDR3 residues: CASSPKAGTDTQYF. CDR3 in DNA: TGTGCCAGCAGTCCCAAGGCGGGCACAGATACGCAGTATTTT.

J is TRBJ2-5 and V is TRBV6-5, with 7 bases aligning to TRBD1. The CDR3 spans 16 residues. Unmatched junction bases numbered 9, after V lost 4 bases and J lost 1 base. CDR1 MNHEY and CDR2 SVGAGI come from the germline V gene. The CDR3 DNA sequence: TGTGCCAGCAGTTCCCTAGGGGGCAGATTCCAAGAGACCCAGTACTTC. Protein sequence: CASSSLGGRFQETQYF.